This TCR beta chain emerged from a study of CD8 T cells in Susac syndrome. Random-hexamer reverse transcription was applied to about 0.45 to 1 ug RNA. immunoSEQ multiplex PCR amplified TCR beta CDR3 across 54 Vbeta, 13 Jbeta. TCRdb analysed the immunoSEQ multiplex PCR reads with MiXCR anew, one entry per CDR3 protein. The sample gives fewer than 200,000 distinct CDR3 sequences, around 96% of which show up once; more than 0.1% is in the top ten. TEMRA cells were FACS-enriched, and CD8+ and CD4+ T cells were isolated negatively. CDR3 length: 12 residues. Per the germline V gene, CDR1 is SQVTM and CDR2 is ANQGSEA. The V end lost 4 bases, the J end lost 3 bases, and 9 bases lay between the germline ends.

This rearrangement joins TRBV29-1 to TRBJ1-2; a weak D match, TRBD1 (5 bases). Sample: CD4+ T cells from PBMCs. This TCR was sampled from a human donor in good health. This CDR3 reads CSVVAGDYGYTF. DNA for the CDR3: TGCAGCGTTGTAGCGGGGGACTATGGCTACACCTTC.